The 11 T cell receptor beta chains given below trace back to one sample, sequenced in a study of shared clonotypes between healthy human individuals. Assay: immunoSEQ multiplex PCR; the TCRdb copy retains only in-frame clones and omits some. The sample shows millions of clones, 85% to 95% of them seen only once. Material: naive CD4+ T cells sorted from blood. Described subset: CD45RA+ positively selected. The receptors come from a young man in good health.

The chain uses TRBV29-1 and TRBJ2-7; TRBD1 matches at 7 bases. There are 14 residues in the CDR3. CDR1 and CDR2 from the germline V gene are SQVTM and ANQGSEA. J was trimmed by 3 bases and V by 4 bases; bases with no gene match: 9. CDR3 in amino acids: CSVVLPGQNYEQYF. In nucleotides, the CDR3 is TGCAGCGTTGTGTTGCCGGGACAGAACTACGAGCAGTACTTC.

This clone was seen once. The chain has TRBV7-2 and TRBJ2-3; no definite D call. The germline V gene has CDR1 SGHTA and CDR2 FQGNSA. The CDR3 spans 14 residues. V gave up 1 base and J gave up 2 bases, with 7 bases separating them. CDR3: CASSLGRATDTQYF. The DNA of the CDR3 is TGTGCCAGCAGCTTAGGCCGGGCCACAGATACGCAGTATTTT.

This clone was seen only once. The chain employs TRBV28 and TRBJ1-2; D is unresolved. Germline assignment: CDR1 MDHEN and CDR2 SYDVKM. This CDR3 has 14 residues. V gave up 2 bases and J gave up 0 bases, with 7 bases separating them. The CDR3 is CASSLLRSNYGYTF. The CDR3 coding sequence is TGTGCCAGCAGTTTACTCCGTTCTAACTATGGCTACACCTTC.

Concerning this clone: This CDR3 is also generated by other DNA sequences in the sample. The rearrangement joins TRBV9 to TRBJ1-1; the D gene is possibly TRBD1 (6 bases). Germline lookup yields CDR1 SGDLS and CDR2 YYNGEE. The CDR3 consists of 14 residues. The V end lost 0 bases, the J end lost 2 bases, and 8 bases lay between the germline ends. The CDR3 reads CASSVGTANTEAFF. CDR3 in DNA: TGTGCCAGCAGCGTAGGGACAGCCAACACTGAAGCTTTCTTT. The full variable domain, its missing parts supplied by reference TRBV9 and TRBJ1-1, is DSGVTQTPKHLITATGQRVTLRCSPRSGDLSVYWYQQSLDQGLQFLIQYYNGEERAKGNILERFSAQQFPDLHSELNLSSLELGDSALYFCASSVGTANTEAFFGQGTRLTVV.

The chain recombines TRBV28 with TRBJ2-7; TRBD2 might be the D (5 bases). Germline V gene lookup returns CDR1 MDHEN and CDR2 SYDVKM. V lost 6 bases and J 0 bases, leaving 12 bases between the germline ends. The length of the CDR3 is 14 residues. CDR3 sequence: CASRDRTLSYEQYF. In nucleotides, the CDR3 is TGTGCCAGCAGGGACCGGACTCTCTCCTACGAGCAGTACTTC. The whole variable domain, remainder taken from reference TRBV28 and TRBJ2-7, is DVKVTQSSRYLVKRTGEKVFLECVQDMDHENMFWYRQDPGLGLRLIYFSYDVKMKEKGDIPEGYSVSREKKERFSLILESASTNQTSMYLCASRDRTLSYEQYFGPGTRLTVT.

Note on this clone: Distinct nucleotide sequences in the sample also encode this CDR3. The CDR3 is CASSLWVTGELFF. The CDR3 DNA reads TGTGCCAGCAGTTTATGGGTTACCGGGGAGCTGTTTTTT. J is TRBJ2-2 and V is TRBV27; no reliable D call. The CDR3 is 13 residues long. The V end was cut by 1 base, the J end by 5 bases, with 5 bases between. Germline V gene lookup returns CDR1 MNHEY and CDR2 SMNVEV (reference sequence).

The chain recombines TRBV5-1 with TRBJ2-5; D gene ambiguous. Looked up from germline, CDR1 is SGHRS and CDR2 is YFSETQ. Trimming removed 0 bases from V and 1 base from J, with 10 bases in between. CDR3 length equals 15 residues. In DNA, the CDR3 is TGCGCCAGCAGCTTGGCCACAGCCTCCCAAGAGACCCAGTACTTC. Protein: CASSLATASQETQYF.

The chain employs TRBV9 and TRBJ1-1, with TRBD1 as a possible D gene (5 bases). Germline V gives CDR1 SGDLS, CDR2 YYNGEE. CDR3 length: 15 residues. Trimming took 2 bases from V and 4 from J, leaving 15 bases between them. The CDR3 bases are TGTGCCAGCAGCGTTAACGGAGGGACGGGCACTGAAGCTTTCTTT. This translates into CASSVNGGTGTEAFF.

The rearrangement uses TRBV19 and TRBJ2-7; a possible D gene is TRBD2 (6 bases). This CDR3 has 17 amino acids. Germline V lookup: CDR1 LNHDA, CDR2 SQIVND (reference sequence). Trimming left V 3 bases short and J 4 bases short, with 22 bases between. The CDR3 sequence is CASSMAPGGGGRYEQYF. As DNA, the CDR3 is TGTGCCAGTAGTATGGCCCCAGGAGGCGGAGGGCGTTACGAGCAGTACTTC.

V is TRBV7-9 and J is TRBJ2-5; weak D call: TRBD1 (6 bases). Trimming shortened V by 3 bases and J by 7 bases, and 21 bases separated the two germline ends. The CDR3 is made up of 16 amino acids. The germline gives CDR1 SEHNR, CDR2 FQNEAQ (reference sequence). The CDR3: CASSLKTGKSRGTQYF. DNA for the CDR3: TGTGCCAGCAGCTTGAAGACAGGAAAGAGTCGGGGGACCCAGTACTTC.

J is TRBJ1-6 and V is TRBV10-3; no reliable D call. Germline V lookup: CDR1 ENHRY, CDR2 SYGVKD. CDR3 length: 16 amino acids. The V end lost 3 bases, the J end lost 0 bases, and 9 bases lay between the germline ends. The CDR3 loop reads CAISDQVSSYNSPLHF. Here the CDR3 DNA reads TGTGCCATCAGTGATCAGGTGAGCTCCTATAATTCACCCCTCCACTTT.